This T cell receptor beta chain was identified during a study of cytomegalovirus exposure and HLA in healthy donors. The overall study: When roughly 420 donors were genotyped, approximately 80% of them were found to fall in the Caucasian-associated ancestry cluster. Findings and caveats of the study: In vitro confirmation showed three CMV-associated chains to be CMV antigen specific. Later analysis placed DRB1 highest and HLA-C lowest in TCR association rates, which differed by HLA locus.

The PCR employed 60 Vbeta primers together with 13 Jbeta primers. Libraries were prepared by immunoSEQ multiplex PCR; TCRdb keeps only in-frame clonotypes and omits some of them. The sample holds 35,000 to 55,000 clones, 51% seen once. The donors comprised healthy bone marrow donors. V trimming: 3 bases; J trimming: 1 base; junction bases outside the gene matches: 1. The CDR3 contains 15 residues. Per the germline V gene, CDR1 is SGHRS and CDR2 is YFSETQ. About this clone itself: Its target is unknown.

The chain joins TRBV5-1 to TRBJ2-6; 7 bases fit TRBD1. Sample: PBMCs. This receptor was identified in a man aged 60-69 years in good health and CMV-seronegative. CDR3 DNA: TGCGCCAGCAGCTCGACAGGGTCTGGGGCCAACGTCCTGACTTTC. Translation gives CASSSTGSGANVLTF. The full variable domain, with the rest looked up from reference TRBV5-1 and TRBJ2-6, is KAGVTQTPRYLIKTRGQQVTLSCSPISGHRSVSWYQQTPGQGLQFLFEYFSETQRNKGNFPGRFSGRQFSNSRSEMNVSTLELGDSALYLCASSSTGSGANVLTFGAGSRLTVL.